The next 17 T cell receptor beta chains were all read from a single sample in a study of T cell repertoires in cytomegalovirus infection. Their target antigens are unknown. TCRdb redid the calling of the reads with MiXCR, one entry per CDR3 protein. This sample has about 350,000 distinct CDR3 sequences, with 34% found just once. Sequencing used cultured PBMCs, obtained from culture after CMV antigen stimulation. Source of these receptors: a human donor in good health (CMV status not recorded). Some clones in this sample may be carry-over from other donors' samples.

This clonotype was detected many times. V gene TRBV20-1 combines with J gene TRBJ2-3; D is possibly TRBD2 (6 bases). V lost 1 base to trimming and J lost 6 bases, with 17 bases between them. The CDR3 is made up of 15 amino acids. Germline CDR1 DFQATT, CDR2 SNEGSKA (reference sequence). The DNA for the CDR3 is TGCAGTGCTAGAGGGAGTAGCGGTCAGTTGGATACGCAGTATTTT. Protein: CSARGSSGQLDTQYF.

The chain joins TRBV6-2 or TRBV6-3 to TRBJ1-1; D gene uncertain. This CDR3 is built from 13 residues. Germline V gives CDR1 MNHEY, CDR2 SVGEGT. V lost 7 bases and J lost 10, with 19 bases in between. The CDR3 loop is CASNNPGASRAFF. CDR3 nucleotide sequence: TGTGCCAGCAACAACCCCGGCGCAAGTCGAGCTTTCTTT.

The chain has TRBV7-6 and TRBJ2-1; D is possibly TRBD2 (6 bases). The CDR3 length is 15 residues. The germline V and J ends were trimmed by 2 bases and 8 bases, with 16 bases remaining between them. In germline, CDR1 is SGHVS, CDR2 FNYEAQ. The CDR3 loop reads CASSLLPGEFDEQFF. For the CDR3, the DNA is TGTGCCAGCAGCTTACTCCCGGGAGAGTTCGATGAGCAGTTCTTC.

This chain joins TRBV7-6 and TRBJ1-2; 7 bases are shared with TRBD1. This CDR3 spans 16 amino acids. Looked up from germline, CDR1 is SGHVS and CDR2 is FNYEAQ. Trimming removed 5 bases from V and 0 bases from J; junction bases left unmatched: 9. CDR3 DNA: TGTGCCAGCAGCCCCGACAGGGCTTACTCTAACTATGGCTACACCTTC. Translation gives CASSPDRAYSNYGYTF.

V usage is TRBV20-1 and J usage is TRBJ1-5, with D hard to call. Trimming removed 3 bases at V and 0 bases at J, with 9 bases between. The germline gives CDR1 DFQATT, CDR2 SNEGSKA (reference sequence). CDR3 size: 14 residues. Here the CDR3 reads CSARMPYSNQPQHF. CDR3 DNA sequence: TGCAGTGCTAGGATGCCTTATAGCAATCAGCCCCAGCATTTT.

The chain carries TRBV20-1 and TRBJ2-7; possibly TRBD1 for D (6 bases). V shed 3 bases and J shed 6 bases, with 15 bases lying between them. The germline gives CDR1 DFQATT, CDR2 SNEGSKA (reference sequence). The CDR3 extends over 13 amino acids. The CDR3 loop reads CSASRQARREQYF. In DNA, the CDR3 is TGCAGTGCTAGCAGACAGGCGCGTCGCGAGCAGTACTTC.

This chain links TRBV6-6 with TRBJ2-2, with D possibly TRBD2 on 5 matching bases. In germline, CDR1 is MNHNY, CDR2 SVGAGI (reference sequence). Trimming removed 6 bases from V and 5 bases from J, with 16 bases in between. CDR3 length: 15 residues. For the CDR3, the DNA is TGTGCCAGCAGCGGTGGAGGCAGTGGGACCGGGGAGCTGTTTTTT. Translating it yields CASSGGGSGTGELFF.

There are a few counts of this clonotype. The V gene is TRBV6-2 or TRBV6-3, the J gene TRBJ2-1, with a possible D match to TRBD2 (5 bases). V shed 0 bases and J shed 7 bases, with 7 bases lying between them. Per the germline V gene, CDR1 is MNHEY and CDR2 is SVGEGT. The CDR3 contains 13 residues. The DNA for the CDR3 is TGTGCCAGCAGTTACTCCCAGCGGAATGAGCAGTTCTTC. This codes for CASSYSQRNEQFF.

This sequence joins TRBV12-3 or TRBV12-4 and TRBJ2-1; 11 nucleotides match TRBD2. Germline trimming cut 6 bases from V and 7 bases from J; bases unmatched to any gene: 8. The CDR3 is made up of 15 amino acids. The CDR3 sequence: CASSSTSGSRNEQFF. The CDR3 coding sequence is TGTGCCAGCAGCTCAACTAGCGGGAGTCGGAATGAGCAGTTCTTC.

V gene TRBV25-1 combines with J gene TRBJ2-5; D may be TRBD2 (6 bases). Germline V CDR1 and CDR2: MGHDK, SYGVNS. The CDR3 totals 13 residues. V lost 1 base to trimming and J lost 3 bases, with 6 bases between them. DNA of the CDR3: TGTGCCAGCAGTGAATGGGGGGAAGAGACCCAGTACTTC. Its protein is CASSEWGEETQYF.

Only a few counts were recorded for this clonotype. The chain combines TRBV14 with TRBJ1-1; D is uncertain. Trimming shortened V by 2 bases and J by 4 bases, and 17 bases separated the two germline ends. Germline V gene data show CDR1 as SGHDN and CDR2 as FVKESK. The CDR3 loop spans 16 amino acids. The CDR3: CASSQSYLGMGTEAFF. In DNA, the CDR3 is TGTGCCAGCAGCCAATCTTATCTCGGGATGGGCACTGAAGCTTTCTTT.

In its sample, this clonotype was seen a few times. The CDR3 here is CASRAFSTSVGNEQFF. CDR3 sequence (DNA): TGTGCCAGCAGGGCTTTCTCAACTAGCGTAGGAAATGAGCAGTTCTTC. The rearrangement links TRBV6-2 or TRBV6-3 to TRBJ2-1, with 7 bases matching TRBD2. The CDR3 consists of 16 residues. After removal of 6 bases from V and 7 bases from J, the junction contained 15 bases not matched to a gene. Germline-derived CDR1 and CDR2 are MNHEY and SVGEGT.

This clonotype was found a few times. This chain links TRBV15 with TRBJ2-2; 12 bases map to TRBD2. This CDR3 has 16 amino acids. In germline, CDR1 is LNHNV, CDR2 YYDKDF (reference sequence). V was pared by 0 bases and J by 7 bases, with 3 bases of the junction left unmatched. The CDR3: CATSRETSGRIGELFF. DNA of the CDR3: TGTGCCACCAGCAGAGAGACTAGCGGGAGAATCGGGGAGCTGTTTTTT.

The rearrangement joins TRBV5-4 to TRBJ2-5; 8 nucleotides line up with TRBD2. From germline, CDR1 is SGHNT and CDR2 YYREEE (reference sequence). V shed 4 bases and J 1 base; nucleotides not matched to a gene: 12. The CDR3 length is 17 residues. The CDR3 sequence is CASSRPPAGVGQETQYF. The CDR3 coding sequence is TGTGCCAGCAGCCGGCCACCAGCGGGAGTGGGCCAAGAGACCCAGTACTTC.

This chain uses TRBV7-9 with TRBJ1-1; 7 bases are shared with TRBD1. Germline CDR1 is SEHNR and CDR2 is FQNEAQ (reference sequence). With V trimmed by 5 bases and J by 8 bases, 8 bases remained unmatched. CDR3 size: 13 residues. CDR3 in amino acids: CASSPGQAGEAFF. The CDR3 DNA is TGTGCCAGCAGCCCCGGACAGGCCGGCGAAGCTTTCTTT. The complete variable domain, with remaining parts taken from reference TRBV7-9 and TRBJ1-1, reads DTGVSQNPRHKITKRGQNVTFRCDPISEHNRLYWYRQTLGQGPEFLTYFQNEAQLEKSRLLSDRFSAERPKGSFSTLEIQRTEQGDSAMYLCASSPGQAGEAFFGQGTRLTVV.

This clonotype was counted between two and nine times. The rearrangement joins TRBV5-4 to TRBJ2-5; 7 nucleotides line up with TRBD2. The trim removed 6 bases at V and 2 bases at J, leaving 10 bases unmatched. Germline V gene data show CDR1 as SGHNT and CDR2 as YYREEE (reference sequence). The CDR3 loop spans 15 amino acids. The DNA of the CDR3 is TGTGCCAGCACAGCTTCCACCGGGAGGCAAGAGACCCAGTACTTC. Its protein is CASTASTGRQETQYF.

The gene calls are TRBV11-2 and TRBJ2-7; D ambiguous. CDR1 SGHAT and CDR2 FQNNGV come from the germline V gene. V lost 4 bases, J lost 7 bases, and 11 bases lay in between. This CDR3 comprises 12 residues. The CDR3 bases are TGTGCCAGCAGCTCCGTAACATGGGAGCAGTACGTC. It yields the protein CASSSVTWEQYV.